This TCR beta chain came from a study of blood T cell repertoires in COVID-19 (TCRdb year 2020). In terms of the full investigation: Collaborator samples came from the United States, Italy and Spain and covered acute and convalescent phases of COVID-19. The sample metadata nearly always contained a de-identified subject ID, COVID-19 status, age in years and sex. The dataset comprised deeply sampled blood TCRbeta repertoires from subjects exposed to, actively infected with, or recovered from COVID-19. Where HLA class I and class II types were available, the types were taken from metadata supplied by the sample provider, not from assay-based typing. The material from the prospective study consisted of cDNA or gDNA derived from T cells, B-cell-depleted T cells, or PBMCs. The repertoires were made available in a free public database intended to serve as a resource for research on the immune response to SARS-CoV-2. The samples were drawn from two sources: the first 160 participants of the ongoing ImmuneRACE study, and 950 to 1,500 subjects contributed by 6 global collaborators. Beyond this particular receptor, the publication reports: The amount of clinical and demographic metadata varied by source and participant and was provided uncurated.

Another Seattle source contributed samples from volunteer blood donors who had recovered from COVID-19. Each collaborating institution followed its own protocols to collect whole blood in K2EDTA tubes. Collaborator samples were shipped for TCRbeta analysis as frozen whole blood, isolated PBMCs, or DNA extracted from either sample type. As encoded in the germline V gene, CDR1 is SGDLS while CDR2 is YYNGEE. From its cysteine to its phenylalanine, the CDR3 spans 16 amino acids. Only the CDR3 part of the read is kept: 48 bases, read in frame from the first base. V loses 0 bases, J loses 5 bases, and the germline ends lie 16 bases apart. TCRbeta CDR3 regions were amplified from genomic DNA using the immunoSEQ Assay, a bias-controlled multiplex PCR. In the authors' own workflow: Nucleated cell counts per sample were estimated from amplification of reference gene primers within the assay. To quantify the absolute abundance of each unique TCRbeta CDR3 rearrangement, sequence reads were collapsed and filtered. For each sample, productive Simpson clonality was calculated as the square root of Simpson's diversity index over productive rearrangements. Sourced from immuneACCESS, this table was stored by TCRdb with only in-frame sequences that have V and J called. A share of the clones is absent; for the studies checked, an unresolved V gene accounts for under half, and the remainder has no known explanation. From that table come the V and J calls and clone size; the DNA was used to work out D and trimming. This sample is represented by roughly 260,000 clones; about 87% of them were singletons. Approximately 3.7% of the sample is in the top ten clones.

A remark on this clone: Its target antigen remains unknown. Base qualities were left out, and no much larger clone turns up one base away.

This TCR derives from a man between 60 and 70 years old who had recovered from COVID-19. Rearrangement joined TRBV9 to TRBJ2-3; TRBD2 is a weak D gene call, 6 bases matching. Source material: peripheral blood. The nucleotides are TGTGCCAGCAGCGTAGGGGTGGGGCCGGGGGAAGATACGCAGTATTTT. This gives the protein CASSVGVGPGEDTQYF.